These T cell receptor beta chains were read from a single sample in a study of shared clonotypes between healthy human individuals. TCRdb keeps only in-frame clones here, not all; method: immunoSEQ multiplex PCR. The sample contains hundreds of thousands of clones, over 65% of which appear only once. Material for sequencing was memory CD4+ T cells sorted from blood. Receptors originate from a woman in her 30s in good health. CDR3s leave out the opening cysteine and the closing phenylalanine or tryptophan. Fields, in order: V gene, J gene, CDR3 protein.

TRBV2	TRBJ2-5	ASSGGAGRVKTQY
TRBV10-1	TRBJ2-7	ASSEGGIVHEQY
TRBV10-3	TRBJ1-2	AISQGAGQSNGYT
TRBV5-1	TRBJ1-5	ASSLIGDNQPQH
TRBV6-5	TRBJ2-7	ASSDPDSYEQY
TRBV10-2	TRBJ2-5	ASGEETQY
TRBV19	TRBJ2-2	ASTEQGNTGELF
TRBV7-2	TRBJ1-2	ASSSLQGSVWLGGYT
TRBV2	TRBJ1-1	ASRDRARVNTEAF
TRBV7-8	TRBJ2-1	ASSFSGRPSRNEQF
TRBV12-5	TRBJ1-1	ASWAPGQGEEAF
TRBV28	TRBJ1-1	ASFPRGQPNTEAF